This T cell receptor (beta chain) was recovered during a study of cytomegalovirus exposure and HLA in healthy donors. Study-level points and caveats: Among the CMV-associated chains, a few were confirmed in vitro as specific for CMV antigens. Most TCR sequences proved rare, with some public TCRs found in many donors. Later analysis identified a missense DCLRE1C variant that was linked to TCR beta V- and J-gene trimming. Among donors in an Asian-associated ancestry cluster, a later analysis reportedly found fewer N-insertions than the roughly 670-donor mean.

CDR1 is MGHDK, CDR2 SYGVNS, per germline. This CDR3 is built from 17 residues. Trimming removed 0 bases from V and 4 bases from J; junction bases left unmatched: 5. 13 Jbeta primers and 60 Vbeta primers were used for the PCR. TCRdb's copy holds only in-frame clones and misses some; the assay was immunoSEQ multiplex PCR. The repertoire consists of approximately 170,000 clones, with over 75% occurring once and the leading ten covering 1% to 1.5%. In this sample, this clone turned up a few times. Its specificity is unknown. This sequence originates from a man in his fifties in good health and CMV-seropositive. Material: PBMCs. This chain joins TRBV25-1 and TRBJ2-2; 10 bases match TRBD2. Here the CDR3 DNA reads TGTGCCAGCAGTGAATACGGAGCGGGAGGGAGCACCGGGGAGCTGTTTTTT. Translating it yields CASSEYGAGGSTGELFF.